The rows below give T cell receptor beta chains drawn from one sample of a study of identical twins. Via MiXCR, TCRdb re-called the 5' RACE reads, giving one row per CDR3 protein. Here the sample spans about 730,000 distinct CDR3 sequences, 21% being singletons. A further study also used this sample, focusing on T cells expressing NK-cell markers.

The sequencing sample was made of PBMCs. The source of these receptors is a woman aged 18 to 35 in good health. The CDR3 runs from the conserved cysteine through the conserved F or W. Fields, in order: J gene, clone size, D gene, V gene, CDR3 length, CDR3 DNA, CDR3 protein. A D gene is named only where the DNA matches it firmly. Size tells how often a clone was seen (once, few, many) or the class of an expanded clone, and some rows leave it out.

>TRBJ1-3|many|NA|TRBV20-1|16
TGCAGTGCTTCCAGAGCGGGCAGGGGAAGGGGAAACACCATATATTTT
CSASRAGRGRGNTIYF
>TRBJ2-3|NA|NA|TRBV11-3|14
TGTGCCAGCAGCTTAGATCTTAGGAGAGATACGCAGTATTTT
CASSLDLRRDTQYF
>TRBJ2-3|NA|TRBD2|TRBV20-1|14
TGCTGTGCTCCCGACGTAGGACTAGGGGATACGCAGTATTTT
CCAPDVGLGDTQYF
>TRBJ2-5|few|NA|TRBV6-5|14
TGTGCCAGCAGTTACTCCGGGCCTCAAGAGACCCAGTACTTC
CASSYSGPQETQYF
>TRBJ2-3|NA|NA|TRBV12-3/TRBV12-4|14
TGTGCCAGCAGTTTAGTGGTACACACAGATACGCAGTATTTT
CASSLVVHTDTQYF
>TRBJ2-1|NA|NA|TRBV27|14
TGTGCCAGCAGTTTCTCGGCGGCCTACAATGAGCAGTTCTTC
CASSFSAAYNEQFF
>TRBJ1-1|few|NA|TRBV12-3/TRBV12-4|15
TGTGCCAGCAGTTTGGTAGGGGCCCAGACCCTAGAAGCTTTCTTT
CASSLVGAQTLEAFF
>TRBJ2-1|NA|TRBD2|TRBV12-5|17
TGTGCTAGTGCTCCTAGCGGGGGCCCCATATCCTACAATGAGCAGTTCTTC
CASAPSGGPISYNEQFF
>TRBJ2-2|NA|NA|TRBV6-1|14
TGTGCCAGCACCCCCCGCCCGGAAACCGGGGAGCTGTTTTTT
CASTPRPETGELFF
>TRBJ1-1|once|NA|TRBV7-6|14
TGTGCCAGCAGCTTAGGTAAAGTTAACACTGAAGCTTTCTTT
CASSLGKVNTEAFF
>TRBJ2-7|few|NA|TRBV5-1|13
TGCGCCAGCAGCTCCACACTCTCCTACGAGCAGTACTTC
CASSSTLSYEQYF
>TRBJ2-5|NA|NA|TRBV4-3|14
TGCGCCAGCAGCCTCCGCAGGGGTGGGGAGACCCAGTACTTC
CASSLRRGGETQYF
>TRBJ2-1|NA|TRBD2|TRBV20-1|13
TGCAGTGCTACTAGCGGGAGAATTAATGAGCAGTTCTTC
CSATSGRINEQFF
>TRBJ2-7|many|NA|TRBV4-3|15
TGCGCCAGCAGCCAAGATGGCCAGGGAGCCTACGAGCAGTACTTC
CASSQDGQGAYEQYF
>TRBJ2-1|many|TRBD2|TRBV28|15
TGTGCCAGCAGTGGGGCGGGGGGACGCAACAATGAGCAGTTCTTC
CASSGAGGRNNEQFF
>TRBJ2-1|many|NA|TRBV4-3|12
TGCGCCAGCAGCCAAGAAGGGCATGAGCAGTTCTTC
CASSQEGHEQFF
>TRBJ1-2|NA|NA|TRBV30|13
TGTGCCTGGAGTCGGAACAGCTACTATGGCTACACCTTC
CAWSRNSYYGYTF
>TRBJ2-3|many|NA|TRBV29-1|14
TGCAGCGCTGTCCGGGGTTCTAGCACAGATACGCAGTATTTT
CSAVRGSSTDTQYF
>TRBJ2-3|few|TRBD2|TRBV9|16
TGTGCCAGCAGCGTAAAAGCGGGAGAGAAGGCAGATACGCAGTATTTT
CASSVKAGEKADTQYF
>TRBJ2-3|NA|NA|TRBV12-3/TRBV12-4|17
TGTGCCAGCAGACCTACACCCGCAGGGTATGGGACAGATACGCAGTATTTT
CASRPTPAGYGTDTQYF
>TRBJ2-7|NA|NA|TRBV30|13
TGTGCCTACGACGAGGGGAGCTCCTACGAGCAGTACTTC
CAYDEGSSYEQYF
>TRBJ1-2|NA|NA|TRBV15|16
TGTGCCACCAGCAGAGGGGGGTTCTCTGTAATTTCTGGCTACACCTTC
CATSRGGFSVISGYTF